The 18 T cell receptor beta chains below come from one sample, sequenced in a study of blood T cell repertoires in COVID-19. Only in-frame clones appear in the TCRdb table, and some are missing; sequencing was by immunoSEQ multiplex PCR. The sample lists roughly 430,000 clones; 88% were seen once. Sequencing was carried out using PBMCs or T cells enriched from blood (not recorded which). All receptors derive from a woman in her thirties or forties with acute COVID-19.

This chain links TRBV7-9 with TRBJ1-2, with D tentatively TRBD1 (6 bases). Germline loops: CDR1 SEHNR, CDR2 FQNEAQ (reference sequence). The CDR3 extends over 13 amino acids. The V gene lost 4 bases and the J gene lost 8 bases, with 14 bases spanning the gap. The CDR3 protein is CASSSRQGLGYTF. The CDR3 DNA sequence: TGTGCCAGCAGCTCTAGGCAGGGGCTCGGCTACACCTTC.

The CDR3 region has the DNA TGCAGCGCGGTCTCTATGGTTCTGGGCTACACCTTC. Protein: CSAVSMVLGYTF. V usage is TRBV29-1 and J usage is TRBJ1-2; D unclear. Looked up from germline, CDR1 is SQVTM and CDR2 is ANQGSEA. V lost 7 bases, J lost 8 bases, and 17 bases lay in between. This CDR3 is built from 12 residues.

The rearrangement joins TRBV7-2 to TRBJ2-3; no firm D call. Trimming left V 3 bases short and J 0 bases short, with 7 bases between. The CDR3 extends over 14 amino acids. Looked up from germline, CDR1 is SGHTA and CDR2 is FQGNSA. In DNA form, the CDR3 reads TGTGCCAGCAGCTTGGGCCCTAGCACAGATACGCAGTATTTT. Encoded protein: CASSLGPSTDTQYF.

The chain has TRBV2 and TRBJ1-5; 9 bases match TRBD1. The trim removed 3 bases at V and 6 bases at J, leaving 6 bases unmatched. Per germline, CDR1 SNHLY and CDR2 FYNNEI. The CDR3 covers 15 residues. Here the CDR3 reads CASSEVGQGSQPQHF. The CDR3 DNA is TGTGCCAGCAGTGAGGTAGGACAGGGGAGTCAGCCCCAGCATTTT.

The rearrangement uses TRBV3-1 (or the pseudogene TRBV3-2) and TRBJ1-4, with D maybe TRBD1 (5 bases). Per germline, CDR1 LGHDT and CDR2 YNNKEL (reference sequence). The CDR3 length is 15 residues. The V end lost 2 bases, the J end lost 4 bases, and 11 bases lay between the germline ends. This CDR3 is CASSQPGESNEKLFF. CDR3 sequence (DNA): TGTGCCAGCAGCCAACCGGGGGAAAGTAATGAAAAACTGTTTTTT.

The V call is TRBV30, the J call TRBJ1-5; no firm D call. Looked up from germline, CDR1 is GTSNPN and CDR2 is SVGIG (reference sequence). Trimming took 3 bases from V and 4 from J, leaving 10 bases between them. The CDR3 loop spans 13 amino acids. The DNA of the CDR3 is TGTGCCTGGAGCCAGTCCAGAAATCAGCCCCAGCATTTT. Its protein is CAWSQSRNQPQHF. Using reference TRBV30 and TRBJ1-5 for the parts outside the CDR3, the full variable domain is SQTIHQWPATLVQPVGSPLSLECTVEGTSNPNLYWYRQAAGRGLQLLFYSVGIGQISSEVPQNLSASRPQDRQFILSSKKLLLSDSGFYLCAWSQSRNQPQHFGDGTRLSIL.

This sequence joins TRBV19 and TRBJ2-2, with 13 positions matching TRBD2. This CDR3 contains 17 residues. CDR1 LNHDA and CDR2 SQIVND come from the germline V gene (reference sequence). V was clipped by 5 bases and J by 3 bases; unmatched bases: 6. The CDR3 bases are TGTGCCAGTAGTGCCGGACTAGCGGGGGAGTACACCGGGGAGCTGTTTTTT. Amino acids: CASSAGLAGEYTGELFF.

This sequence joins TRBV5-1 and TRBJ2-1; the match to TRBD2 covers 8 bases. From germline, CDR1 is SGHRS and CDR2 YFSETQ. This CDR3 is 15 amino acids long. V gave up 1 base and J gave up 1 base; unmatched junction bases: 1. CDR3 sequence: CASSLTGGSYNEQFF. The DNA of the CDR3 is TGCGCCAGCAGCTTGACGGGGGGGTCCTACAATGAGCAGTTCTTC.

The chain combines TRBV6-5 with TRBJ2-2; 9 bases align to TRBD1. The CDR3 is 15 residues long. Germline trimming cut 7 bases from V and 7 bases from J; bases unmatched to any gene: 10. Germline CDR1 MNHEY, CDR2 SVGAGI. CDR3 protein: CASTPTGGIGGELFF. CDR3 sequence (DNA): TGTGCCAGCACCCCGACAGGGGGTATCGGCGGGGAGCTGTTTTTT.

This chain connects TRBV24-1 to TRBJ2-2; D perhaps matches TRBD2 (6 bases). The CDR3 length is 16 residues. Trimming took 2 bases from V and 2 from J, leaving 11 bases between them. The V gene's germline CDR1 is KGHDR and CDR2 SFDVKD. The CDR3: CATSDYGGTNTGELFF. The CDR3 bases are TGTGCCACCAGTGATTACGGAGGGACCAACACCGGGGAGCTGTTTTTT.

The V and J genes are TRBV7-9 and TRBJ1-2, with D possibly being TRBD1 (6 bases). Per germline, CDR1 SEHNR and CDR2 FQNEAQ (reference sequence). Trimming stripped 6 bases from V and 4 bases from J, with 15 bases between. There are 14 residues in the CDR3. The CDR3 reads CASSAVGTSYGYTF. CDR3 nucleotides: TGTGCCAGCAGTGCAGTGGGGACATCCTATGGCTACACCTTC.

The chain uses TRBV6-5 and TRBJ2-1, with D unresolved. The CDR3 totals 11 residues. From germline, CDR1 is MNHEY and CDR2 SVGAGI. Deletions cut 7 bases from V and 9 bases from J, with 10 bases between. CDR3 DNA sequence: TGTGCCAGCACTAGACTCGGTGAGCAGTTCTTC. It specifies CASTRLGEQFF.

The rearrangement joins TRBV12-5 to TRBJ1-1, with D tentatively TRBD1 (6 bases). CDR3 size: 14 residues. V was clipped by 2 bases and J by 7 bases, with 14 bases between them. Per the germline V gene, CDR1 is LGHNT and CDR2 is FRNRAP. The CDR3 is CASGLSPPGVEAFF. The DNA of the CDR3 is TGTGCTAGTGGTTTGTCCCCTCCAGGGGTTGAAGCTTTCTTT.

The chain combines TRBV29-1 with TRBJ2-3; D uncertain. CDR1 is SQVTM, CDR2 ANQGSEA, per germline. The CDR3 spans 12 residues. Deletions cut 3 bases from V and 1 base from J, with 5 bases between. Here the CDR3 reads CSVDQGTDTQYF. The DNA for the CDR3 is TGCAGCGTTGATCAGGGCACAGATACGCAGTATTTT.

The genes are TRBV30 and TRBJ2-2; D call uncertain. This CDR3 is built from 15 residues. CDR1 and CDR2 (germline): GTSNPN, SVGIG (reference sequence). V lost 0 bases and J lost 1, with 9 bases in between. The CDR3 here is CAWSVLLGNTGELFF. The CDR3 coding sequence is TGTGCCTGGAGTGTACTTCTAGGGAACACCGGGGAGCTGTTTTTT. Full variable domain (rest looked up from reference TRBV30 and TRBJ2-2): SQTIHQWPATLVQPVGSPLSLECTVEGTSNPNLYWYRQAAGRGLQLLFYSVGIGQISSEVPQNLSASRPQDRQFILSSKKLLLSDSGFYLCAWSVLLGNTGELFFGEGSRLTVL.

V usage is TRBV27 and J usage is TRBJ2-7, with TRBD1 identical over 8 bases. Germline CDR1 and CDR2: MNHEY and SMNVEV (reference sequence). V gave up 5 bases and J gave up 0 bases; unmatched junction bases: 6. The CDR3 consists of 15 residues. CDR3 residues: CASSLGTGSSYEQYF. The CDR3 DNA sequence: TGTGCCAGCAGTCTAGGGACAGGAAGCTCCTACGAGCAGTACTTC.

The chain carries TRBV14 and TRBJ2-7, with D uncertain. Trimming took 4 bases from V and 3 from J, leaving 7 bases between them. Germline V gene sequence: CDR1 SGHDN, CDR2 FVKESK. This CDR3 region has 12 residues. The CDR3 spells CASSLLSYEQYF. The CDR3 nucleotides read TGTGCCAGCAGCCTTCTTAGCTACGAGCAGTACTTC. Full variable domain (missing parts from reference TRBV14 and TRBJ2-7): EAGVTQFPSHSVIEKGQTVTLRCDPISGHDNLYWYRRVMGKEIKFLLHFVKESKQDESGMPNNRFLAERTGGTYSTLKVQPAELEDSGVYFCASSLLSYEQYFGPGTRLTVT.

This clone was counted once. The same CDR3 also results from other DNA sequences found in this sample. The chain recombines TRBV12-3 or TRBV12-4 with TRBJ2-5; D remains unclear. This CDR3 has 11 amino acids. V lost 3 bases and J lost 4, with 3 bases in between. The CDR3 here is CASSFRETQYF. DNA for the CDR3: TGTGCCAGCAGTTTCCGAGAGACCCAGTACTTC.